This is a list of T cell receptor beta chains from one sample in a study of T cell responses to AZD1222 COVID-19 vaccine. Method: immunoSEQ multiplex PCR; TCRdb's copy keeps in-frame clones and lacks some. Here the sample spans some 110,000 clones, approximately 90% being singletons. Sample: peripheral blood, taken 28 days after the second AZD1222 dose. All receptors come from an adult who received the AZD1222 COVID-19 vaccine. The CDR3 runs from the conserved cysteine through the conserved F or W. The D gene is left open where the match is weak. Not all rows give a size; the values are once, few, many and, for expanded clones, a class.

-	-	TRBV19	TRBJ1-2	CASSYSRSVYGYTF	TGTGCCAGTAGTTATAGCAGGTCCGTCTATGGCTACACCTTC
-	-	TRBV6-5	TRBJ1-3	CASARGSSGNTIYF	TGTGCCAGTGCCCGGGGTAGCTCTGGAAACACCATATATTTT
-	-	TRBV5-1	TRBJ2-1	CASSPVLATDNEQFF	TGCGCCAGCAGCCCAGTACTAGCTACGGACAATGAGCAGTTCTTC
-	-	TRBV7-9	TRBJ2-1	CASSPDLSPYNEQFF	TGTGCCAGCAGCCCTGACTTGTCCCCGTACAATGAGCAGTTCTTC
-	-	TRBV4-1	TRBJ2-1	CASSQLDPPEQFF	TGCGCCAGCAGCCAGCTAGATCCCCCTGAGCAGTTCTTC
-	-	TRBV19	TRBJ1-6	CASNAFALNSPLHF	TGTGCCAGTAATGCCTTTGCTTTAAATTCACCCCTCCACTTT
-	once	TRBV6-1	TRBJ1-2	CASSEDVGGRGANYGYTF	TGTGCCAGCAGTGAAGACGTCGGGGGGCGGGGAGCTAACTATGGCTACACCTTC
-	-	TRBV7-9	TRBJ2-7	CASSPRDLPEQYF	TGTGCCAGCAGCCCAAGGGACTTACCAGAGCAGTACTTC
TRBD2	-	TRBV3-1/TRBV3-2	TRBJ2-5	CASSQGVGTSVMKDQYF	TGTGCCAGCAGCCAGGGTGTAGGGACTAGCGTAATGAAAGACCAGTACTTC
-	-	TRBV30	TRBJ1-4	CAWSVRDKEKLFF	TGTGCCTGGAGTGTACGGGACAAGGAAAAACTGTTTTTT
-	-	TRBV4-1	TRBJ1-2	CASSQEPGNYGYTF	TGCGCCAGCAGCCAAGAACCCGGGAACTATGGCTACACCTTC
TRBD1	-	TRBV7-3	TRBJ1-5	CASSFPDREGQPQHF	TGTGCCAGCAGCTTCCCGGACAGGGAAGGTCAGCCCCAGCATTTT
-	-	TRBV3-1/TRBV3-2	TRBJ1-5	CASSKTGDNQPQHF	TGTGCCAGCAGCAAGACAGGTGACAATCAGCCCCAGCATTTT
TRBD2	-	TRBV5-1	TRBJ2-3	CASSLPGLGSDTQYF	TGCGCCAGCAGCTTGCCGGGACTAGGCTCAGATACGCAGTATTTT
-	once	TRBV13	TRBJ2-5	CASSRGGRGQETQYF	TGTGCCAGCAGCCGAGGCGGGCGGGGTCAAGAGACCCAGTACTTC
TRBD1	-	TRBV4-2	TRBJ2-7	CASSHPRGTGESYEQYF	TGTGCCAGCAGCCACCCTCGCGGGACAGGAGAGTCCTACGAGCAGTACTTC
TRBD2	once	TRBV3-1/TRBV3-2	TRBJ2-5	CASSRGLAGAATQYF	TGTGCCAGCAGCCGAGGACTAGCGGGGGCCGCGACCCAGTACTTC
TRBD1	-	TRBV7-8	TRBJ1-4	CASSEPGTGRGEETNEKLFF	TGTGCCAGCAGCGAACCAGGGACAGGGAGGGGGGAAGAAACTAATGAAAAACTGTTTTTT
-	-	TRBV4-3	TRBJ1-6	CASSQKVGLRNSPLHF	TGCGCCAGCAGCCAAAAGGTGGGCCTTCGTAATTCACCCCTCCACTTT
TRBD1	-	TRBV7-7	TRBJ2-3	CASSQTGGRTDTQYF	TGTGCTAGCAGCCAGACAGGGGGCAGGACAGATACGCAGTATTTT
-	-	TRBV20-1	TRBJ2-5	CSASQLGGILKETQYF	TGCAGTGCTAGTCAGTTGGGGGGAATTTTAAAAGAGACCCAGTACTTC
-	once	TRBV27	TRBJ2-3	CASSLRPDTQYF	TGTGCCAGCAGTCTCCGCCCGGATACGCAGTATTTT
-	-	TRBV6-4	TRBJ1-2	CASSDSGTHGYTF	TGTGCCAGCAGTGACTCAGGCACCCATGGCTACACCTTC
TRBD1	-	TRBV4-1	TRBJ1-2	CASSQNPGTGIYGYTF	TGCGCCAGCAGCCAAAATCCCGGGACAGGGATTTATGGCTACACCTTC
TRBD2	-	TRBV4-3	TRBJ2-1	CASSQDTPAGGPHNEQFF	TGCGCCAGCAGCCAAGATACTCCAGCGGGAGGGCCCCATAATGAGCAGTTCTTC
TRBD1	-	TRBV27	TRBJ1-4	CASTYEGGREEKLFF	TGTGCCAGCACTTATGAAGGGGGCCGTGAGGAAAAACTGTTTTTT
-	-	TRBV4-3	TRBJ2-5	CASSQDATGQETQYF	TGCGCCAGCAGCCAAGATGCGACGGGGCAAGAGACCCAGTACTTC
TRBD1	-	TRBV18	TRBJ2-5	CASSPPGQIKETQYF	TGTGCCAGCTCACCGCCGGGACAGATAAAAGAGACCCAGTACTTC
-	few	TRBV12-3/TRBV12-4	TRBJ1-5	CASGSSGQPQHF	TGTGCCAGCGGGAGCAGCGGTCAGCCCCAGCATTTT
TRBD1	-	TRBV14	TRBJ1-4	CASSPRTGTNEKLFF	TGTGCCAGCAGCCCTCGGACAGGAACTAATGAAAAACTGTTTTTT
-	-	TRBV24-1	TRBJ1-2	CATSVDSFYGYTF	TGTGCCACCAGTGTGGACTCCTTCTATGGCTACACCTTC
-	-	TRBV2	TRBJ2-7	CASSGGHPNAYEQYF	TGTGCCAGCAGTGGGGGACACCCCAATGCCTACGAGCAGTACTTC
-	-	TRBV9	TRBJ2-1	CASSAHGGFSYNEQFF	TGTGCCAGCAGCGCCCACGGCGGGTTCTCCTACAATGAGCAGTTCTTC
TRBD2	-	TRBV6-5	TRBJ2-5	CASRRGTNQETQYF	TGTGCCAGCAGGAGAGGGACTAACCAAGAGACCCAGTACTTC
-	-	TRBV7-2	TRBJ1-1	CASSPLRSQQDTEAFF	TGTGCCAGCAGCCCACTTAGGTCCCAGCAGGACACTGAAGCTTTCTTT
-	-	TRBV6-2/TRBV6-3	TRBJ1-2	CASSYPIPNYGYTF	TGTGCCAGCAGTTACCCAATCCCGAACTATGGCTACACCTTC
TRBD1	-	TRBV23-1	TRBJ2-7	CASSHHSGGNPYEQYF	TGCGCCAGCAGTCATCATTCAGGGGGTAACCCCTACGAGCAGTACTTC
-	once	TRBV5-1	TRBJ1-1	CASSLDPLATEAFF	TGCGCCAGCAGCTTGGACCCGCTCGCCACTGAAGCTTTCTTT
-	many	TRBV2	TRBJ2-7	CASSGDPYEQYF	TGTGCCAGCAGCGGGGACCCCTACGAGCAGTACTTC
-	-	TRBV9	TRBJ2-1	CASSDRQGAVAGVTYDEQFF	TGTGCCAGCAGCGACAGACAGGGGGCGGTAGCGGGGGTAACCTACGATGAGCAGTTCTTC
-	-	TRBV9	TRBJ1-2	CASSVGQIPNYGYTF	TGTGCCAGCAGCGTAGGACAGATTCCTAACTATGGCTACACCTTC
-	-	TRBV4-3	TRBJ2-6	CASSQDGSSSGANVLTF	TGCGCCAGCAGCCAAGACGGCTCCAGCTCTGGGGCCAACGTCCTGACTTTC
-	-	TRBV6-5	TRBJ2-7	CASSYSHSTYEQYF	TGTGCCAGCAGTTACTCGCACAGCACCTACGAGCAGTACTTC
-	-	TRBV11-3	TRBJ2-7	CASSLGQGGQYF	TGTGCCAGCAGCTTAGGGCAGGGAGGTCAGTACTTC
TRBD1	-	TRBV9	TRBJ1-5	CASSPDRGRQPQHF	TGTGCCAGCAGCCCGGACAGGGGGAGGCAGCCCCAGCATTTT
-	-	TRBV7-7	TRBJ1-3	CASSPQSGNTIYF	TGTGCTAGCAGCCCCCAGTCTGGAAACACCATATATTTT
-	-	TRBV6-5	TRBJ1-2	CASSTSGPNYGYTF	TGTGCCAGCAGTACCTCCGGACCTAACTATGGCTACACCTTC
-	-	TRBV29-1	TRBJ1-4	CSVEAGVTNEKLFF	TGCAGCGTTGAGGCAGGGGTAACTAATGAAAAACTGTTTTTT
TRBD1	-	TRBV7-8	TRBJ1-4	CASSLRTGETNEKLFF	TGTGCCAGCAGCCTGAGGACAGGGGAGACTAATGAAAAACTGTTTTTT
-	-	TRBV6-5	TRBJ1-5	CASSYVGNQPQHF	TGTGCCAGCAGTTATGTCGGAAATCAGCCCCAGCATTTT
-	-	TRBV7-2	TRBJ1-2	CASSLGPGANDGYTF	TGTGCCAGCAGCTTAGGCCCGGGGGCAAATGATGGCTACACCTTC
-	many	TRBV11-1	TRBJ2-7	CASSLFGGEQYF	TGTGCCAGCAGCCTATTCGGCGGGGAGCAGTACTTC
-	-	TRBV6-6	TRBJ1-6	CASKRTDNSPLHF	TGTGCCAGCAAACGGACGGATAATTCACCCCTCCACTTT
-	-	TRBV27	TRBJ1-1	CASSLSKGGGTEAFF	TGTGCCAGCAGTTTATCGAAAGGGGGTGGAACTGAAGCTTTCTTT